The clone carrying this T cell receptor (beta chain) was observed a handful of times. Its antigen is undetermined. MiXCR, applied by TCRdb to the 5' RACE reads, yields one record per CDR3 protein. The data contain roughly 400,000 distinct CDR3 sequences, roughly 18% of them seen just once; the ten biggest clones take up roughly 21%. These data belong to a study of T-cell memory formation after mild COVID-19. The wider study: TCR clusters mostly belonged to single donors.

Study-wide results and limits: Several responding clones turned up in pre-infection memory, indicating that cross-reactive memory may have taken part.

The CDR3 spans 14 residues. The V and J ends lost 5 bases and 3 bases, in that order; junction bases with no gene match: 5. The germline V gene encodes CDR1 MNHEY and CDR2 SVGAGI. Sequenced: PBMCs or a T cell subset sorted from them (not recorded which). The chain combines TRBV6-5 with TRBJ2-7, with 9 bases aligning to TRBD1. The receptor comes from a young man who had mild COVID-19 (a few samples of this study predate the infection). Cell type and time point are not known. This CDR3 is CASSTAGQGYEQYF. In nucleotides, the CDR3 is TGTGCCAGCAGTACGGCGGGACAGGGCTACGAGCAGTACTTC.